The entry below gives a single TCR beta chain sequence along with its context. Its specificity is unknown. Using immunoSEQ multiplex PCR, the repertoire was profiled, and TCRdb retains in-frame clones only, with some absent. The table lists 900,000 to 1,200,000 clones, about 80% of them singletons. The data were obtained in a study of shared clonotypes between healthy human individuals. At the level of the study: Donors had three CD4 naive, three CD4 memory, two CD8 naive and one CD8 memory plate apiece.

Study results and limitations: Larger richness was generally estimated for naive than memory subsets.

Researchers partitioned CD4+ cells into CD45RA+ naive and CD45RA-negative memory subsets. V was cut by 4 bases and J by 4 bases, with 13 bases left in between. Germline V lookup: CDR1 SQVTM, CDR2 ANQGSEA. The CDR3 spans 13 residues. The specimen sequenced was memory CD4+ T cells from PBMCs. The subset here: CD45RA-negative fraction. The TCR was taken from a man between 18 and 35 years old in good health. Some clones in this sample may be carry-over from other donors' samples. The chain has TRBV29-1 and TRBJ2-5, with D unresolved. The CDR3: CSVAVITGETQYF. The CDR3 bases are TGCAGCGTTGCCGTCATAACGGGAGAGACCCAGTACTTC. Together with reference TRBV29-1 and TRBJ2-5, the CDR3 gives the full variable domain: SAVISQKPSRDICQRGTSLTIQCQVDSQVTMMFWYRQQPGQSLTLIATANQGSEATYESGFVIDKFPISRPNLTFSTLTVSNMSPEDSSIYLCSVAVITGETQYFGPGTRLLVL.